Described below is a single TCR beta chain sequence and its context. Its antigen is not identified. The entry originates in a study of cytomegalovirus exposure and HLA in healthy donors. The overall study: Drawn from HLA-typed donors, 83 million or so unique TCRs were held in an early data release.

General study findings and limits: Segments of the TCR beta V type were, in most cases, productive about 87% or about 30% of the time in an earlier analysis. The authors enumerated around 150 TCR beta chains as linked to cytomegalovirus. A later analysis, which compared TCR beta chains of equal frequency, found the HLA-associated ones more clonally expanded.

The CDR3 consists of 14 residues. V was shortened by 7 bases and J by 6 bases, with 16 bases between the two germline ends. Germline V gene lookup returns CDR1 WNHNN and CDR2 SYGVQD (reference sequence). Primers: 60 Vbeta forward and 13 Jbeta reverse. Generated by immunoSEQ multiplex PCR, the TCRdb table keeps only in-frame clones and is missing some. The sample includes about 140,000 clones, around 80% of them seen just once. V is TRBV10-1 and J is TRBJ2-1; D not resolved. Specimen: PBMCs. This TCR derives from a young man in good health and CMV-seronegative. The CDR3 loop is CASNPSEASNEQFF. DNA for the CDR3: TGCGCCAGCAACCCCTCTGAGGCTTCCAATGAGCAGTTCTTC.